This record looks at one TCR beta chain sequence and its context. The CDR3 loop spans 14 amino acids. V was trimmed by 1 base and J by 2 bases, leaving 8 bases between them. CDR1 is SGHTA, CDR2 FQGNSA, per germline. This sample is part of a study of shared clonotypes between healthy human individuals. Only in-frame clones appear in the TCRdb table, and some are missing; sequencing was by immunoSEQ multiplex PCR. Of about 1 million clones listed, about 74% are singletons. Material for sequencing was memory CD4+ T cells sorted from blood. Subset specified: CD45RA-negative fraction. This TCR derives from a man younger than 35 in good health. The chain carries TRBV7-2 and TRBJ1-1; a possible D gene is TRBD1 (5 bases). This CDR3 reads CASSLVQGNTEAFF. The CDR3 DNA sequence: TGTGCCAGCAGCTTAGTTCAGGGTAACACTGAAGCTTTCTTT.